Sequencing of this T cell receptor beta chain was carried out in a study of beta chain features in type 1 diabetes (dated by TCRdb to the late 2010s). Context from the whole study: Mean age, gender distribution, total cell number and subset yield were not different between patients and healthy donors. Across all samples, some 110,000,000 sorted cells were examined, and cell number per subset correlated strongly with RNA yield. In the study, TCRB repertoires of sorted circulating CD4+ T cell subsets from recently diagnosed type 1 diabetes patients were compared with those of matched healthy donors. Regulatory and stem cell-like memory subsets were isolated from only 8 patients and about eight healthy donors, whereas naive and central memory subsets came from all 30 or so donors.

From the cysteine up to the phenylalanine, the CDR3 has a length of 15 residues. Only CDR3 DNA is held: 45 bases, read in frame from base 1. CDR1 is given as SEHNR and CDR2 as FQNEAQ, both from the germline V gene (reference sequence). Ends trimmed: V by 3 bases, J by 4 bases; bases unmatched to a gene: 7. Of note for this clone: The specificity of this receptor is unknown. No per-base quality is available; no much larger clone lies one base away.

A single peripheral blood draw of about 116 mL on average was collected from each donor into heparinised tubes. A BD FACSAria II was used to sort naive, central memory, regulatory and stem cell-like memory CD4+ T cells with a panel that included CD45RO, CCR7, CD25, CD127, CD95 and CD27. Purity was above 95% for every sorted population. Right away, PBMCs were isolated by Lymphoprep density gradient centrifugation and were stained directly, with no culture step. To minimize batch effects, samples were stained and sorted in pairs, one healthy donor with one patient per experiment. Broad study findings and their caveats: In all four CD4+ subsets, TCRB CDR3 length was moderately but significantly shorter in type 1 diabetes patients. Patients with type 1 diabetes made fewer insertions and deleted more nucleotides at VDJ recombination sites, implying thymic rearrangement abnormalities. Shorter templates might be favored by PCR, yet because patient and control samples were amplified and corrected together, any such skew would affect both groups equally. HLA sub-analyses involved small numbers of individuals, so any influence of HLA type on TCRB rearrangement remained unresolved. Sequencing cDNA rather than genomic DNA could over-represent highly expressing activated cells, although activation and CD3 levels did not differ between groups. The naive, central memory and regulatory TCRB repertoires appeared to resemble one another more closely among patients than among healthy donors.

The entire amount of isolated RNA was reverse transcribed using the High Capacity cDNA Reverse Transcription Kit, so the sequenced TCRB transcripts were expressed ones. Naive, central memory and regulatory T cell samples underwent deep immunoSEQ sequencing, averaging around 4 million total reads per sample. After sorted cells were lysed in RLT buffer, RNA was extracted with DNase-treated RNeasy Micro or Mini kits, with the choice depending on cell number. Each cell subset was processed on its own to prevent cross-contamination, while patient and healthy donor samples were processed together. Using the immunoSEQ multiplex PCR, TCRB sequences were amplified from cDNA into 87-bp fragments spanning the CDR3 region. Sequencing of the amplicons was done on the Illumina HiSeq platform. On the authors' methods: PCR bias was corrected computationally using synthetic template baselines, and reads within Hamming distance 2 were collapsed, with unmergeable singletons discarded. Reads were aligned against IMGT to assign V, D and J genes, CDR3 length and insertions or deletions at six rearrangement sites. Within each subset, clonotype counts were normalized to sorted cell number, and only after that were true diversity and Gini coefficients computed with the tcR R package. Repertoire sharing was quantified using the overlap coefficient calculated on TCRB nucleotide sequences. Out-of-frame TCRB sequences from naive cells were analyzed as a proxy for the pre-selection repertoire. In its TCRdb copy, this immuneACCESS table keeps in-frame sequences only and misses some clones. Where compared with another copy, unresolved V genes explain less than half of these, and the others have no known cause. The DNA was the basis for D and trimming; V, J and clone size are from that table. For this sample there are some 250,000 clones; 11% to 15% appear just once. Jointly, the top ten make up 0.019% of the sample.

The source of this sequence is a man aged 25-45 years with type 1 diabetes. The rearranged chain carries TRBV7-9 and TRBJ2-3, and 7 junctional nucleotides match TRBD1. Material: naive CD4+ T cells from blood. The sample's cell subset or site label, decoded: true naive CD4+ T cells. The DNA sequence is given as TGTGCCAGCAGCTTTTCGCGACAGGGCGCAGATACGCAGTATTTT. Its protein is CASSFSRQGADTQYF.